This entry features one TCR beta chain sequence. No antigen is known for it. Profiled with immunoSEQ multiplex PCR; TCRdb holds only in-frame clones, not every one. The sample lists hundreds of thousands of clones; more than 70% were seen once. This sample was included in a study of Ad26.COV2.S vaccination and SARS-CoV-2 variants. Looking at the study overall: Participants got Ad26.COV2.S intramuscularly, once or twice 56 days apart. Study-level points and caveats: Measurement of non-spike TCR breadth gave similar results in vaccine and placebo recipients. Spike-specific responses of CD8+ and CD4+ T cells were reported to display substantial breadth after vaccination.

The germline V gene encodes CDR1 LNHDA and CDR2 SQIVND (reference sequence). The CDR3 totals 13 residues. Trimming stripped 5 bases from V and 8 bases from J, with 13 bases between. Indicated treatment: some 19 received Ad26.COV2.S at low or high dose, single or two shots; 5 received placebo; per-sample allocation not given. Sample collection was performed on day 63 after the first vaccine or placebo injection. The clonotype comes from a person aged 18-65 years who received the Ad26.COV2.S COVID-19 vaccine or a placebo. The sample here was peripheral blood, taken in a trial of Ad26.COV2.S vaccine versus placebo. This chain links TRBV19 with TRBJ1-5, with D unclear. CDR3: CASSRGGLEPQHF. The CDR3 nucleotides read TGTGCCAGTAGTCGAGGTGGGCTTGAGCCCCAGCATTTT.